These 3 T cell receptor beta chains were sequenced from one sample in a study of cytomegalovirus exposure and HLA in healthy donors. PCR amplification relied on 60 Vbeta primers (plus 13 Jbeta primers). Data came from immunoSEQ multiplex PCR; TCRdb stores just in-frame clones and leaves some out. The table records 130,000 to 150,000 clones, approximately 73% of them present only once. The specimen was PBMCs. The receptors derive from a human donor in good health.

The rearrangement uses TRBV15 and TRBJ1-1, with D possibly TRBD1 on 5 matching bases. CDR1 and CDR2 (germline): LNHNV, YYDKDF (reference sequence). The V gene lost 0 bases and the J gene lost 5 bases, with 13 bases spanning the gap. The CDR3 length is 15 residues. CDR3 sequence reads: CATSRDDGALTEAFF. The CDR3 DNA follows: TGTGCCACCAGCAGAGATGATGGGGCGCTTACTGAAGCTTTCTTT.

To note about this clone: Because the CDR3's place on the DNA is in doubt, the DNA is left out and the CDR3 is given as listed by TCRdb. The J gene is TRBJ1-1, the V gene TRBV21-1; TRBD1, the table's D call, lacks a check against the DNA. TRBV21-1 is a documented pseudogene. The CDR3 is 14 residues long, ends included. This chain's CDR3 is CASSSSDTSRRAFF.

V usage is TRBV6-1 and J usage is TRBJ2-7, with 9 bases lining up with TRBD2. CDR1 is MNHNS, CDR2 SASEGT, per germline. The ends lost 10 bases at V and 0 bases at J; junction bases unmatched: 7. The CDR3 spans 14 residues. In DNA, the CDR3 is TGTGCCACCCAACGGACTAGCGACTCCTACGAGCAGTACTTC. It codes for CATQRTSDSYEQYF.